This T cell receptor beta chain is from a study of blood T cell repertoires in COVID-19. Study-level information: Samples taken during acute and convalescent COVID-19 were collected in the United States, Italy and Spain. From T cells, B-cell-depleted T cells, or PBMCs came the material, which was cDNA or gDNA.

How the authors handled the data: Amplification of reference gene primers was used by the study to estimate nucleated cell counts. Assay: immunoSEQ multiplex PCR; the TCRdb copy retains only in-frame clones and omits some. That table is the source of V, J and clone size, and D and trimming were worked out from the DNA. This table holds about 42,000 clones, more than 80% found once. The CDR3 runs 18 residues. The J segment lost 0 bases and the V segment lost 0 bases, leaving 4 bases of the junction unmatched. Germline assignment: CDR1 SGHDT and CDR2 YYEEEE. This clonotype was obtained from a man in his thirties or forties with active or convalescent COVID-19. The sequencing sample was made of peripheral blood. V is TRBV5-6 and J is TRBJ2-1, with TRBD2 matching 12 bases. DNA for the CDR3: TGTGCCAGCAGCTTGGGGACTAGCGGGACCCGCTCCTACAATGAGCAGTTCTTC. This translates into CASSLGTSGTRSYNEQFF.